This TCR beta chain comes out of a study of vaccination effects on CD4 cells after COVID-19. Overall study: Two doses of BNT162b2 or mRNA-1273 vaccine were administered to participants.

Trimming removed 5 bases at V and 1 base at J, with 8 bases between. This CDR3 comprises 13 residues. Germline assignment: CDR1 SGHNT and CDR2 YENEEA. Before any sequencing was done, the ViraFEST assay used viral peptide pools to expand antigen-specific CD4+ T cells. Culturing for nine to ten days preceded CD4+ T cell isolation. Among the vaccine recipients, none had a prior SARS-CoV-2 infection, and nucleocapsid antibodies were negative. Turning to this clone: Its target is not known.

This table comes from immunoSEQ multiplex PCR, and its TCRdb copy is limited to in-frame clones, with some not included. There are tens of thousands of clones in the sample; under 75% occur only once, and about 23% lies in the top ten. The material sequenced was CD4+ T cells from PBMCs cultured with SARS-CoV-2 spike peptides, taken before COVID-19 vaccination. V usage is TRBV11-3 and J usage is TRBJ1-1; D possibly corresponds to TRBD1 (6 bases). The origin of this receptor is a human donor who received a COVID-19 vaccine. The CDR3 DNA follows: TGTGCCAGCAGCGCGGACAGGAACACTGAAGCTTTCTTT. Translated, it gives CASSADRNTEAFF.